The 21 T cell receptor beta chains reported below all come from one sample, sequenced in a study of T cell repertoires in cytomegalovirus infection. For these TCRs, the target antigens are not known. In TCRdb, the reads were re-called with MiXCR into one record per CDR3 protein. The sample comprises some 940,000 distinct CDR3 sequences, around 32% of which are singletons, and roughly an eighth rests with the top ten. The sequenced sample was cultured CD8+ T cells from PBMCs, obtained from culture after CMV antigen stimulation. These TCRs come from a human donor in good health (CMV status not recorded). Some clones in this sample may be carry-over from other donors' samples.

The chain combines TRBV15 with TRBJ2-5; D is unresolved. Trimming pared 8 bases from V and 0 bases from J, leaving 16 bases between. The CDR3 is 15 residues long. Germline V gene sequence: CDR1 LNHNV, CDR2 YYDKDF (reference sequence). CDR3 in DNA: TGTGCCACCGCGAAGGATCCAGTGTACCAAGAGACCCAGTACTTC. Protein product: CATAKDPVYQETQYF. Supplemented by reference TRBV15 and TRBJ2-5, the full variable domain reads DAMVIQNPRYQVTQFGKPVTLSCSQTLNHNVMYWYQQKSSQAPKLLFHYYDKDFNNEADTPDNFQSRRPNTSFCFLDIRSPGLGDTAMYLCATAKDPVYQETQYFGPGTRLLVL.

The rearrangement joins TRBV5-6 to TRBJ2-1, with D uncertain. Trimming took off 0 bases at V and 8 bases at J, with 12 bases between the two ends. The germline CDR1 and CDR2 sequences are SGHDT and YYEEEE. The CDR3 runs 14 residues. The CDR3 here is CASSLDGRRHEQFF. The CDR3 nucleotides read TGTGCCAGCAGCTTGGACGGAAGACGACATGAGCAGTTCTTC. The full variable domain, rest sourced from reference TRBV5-6 and TRBJ2-1, is DAGVTQSPTHLIKTRGQQVTLRCSPKSGHDTVSWYQQALGQGPQFIFQYYEEEERQRGNFPDRFSGHQFPNYSSELNVNALLLGDSALYLCASSLDGRRHEQFFGPGTRLTVL.

Worth noting for this clonotype: The conserved phenylalanine or tryptophan is not found at the CDR3 terminus, so this likely reflects a read error. This chain joins TRBV7-2 and TRBJ2-3; the match to TRBD2 covers 14 bases. This CDR3 is built from 18 residues. Per the germline V gene, CDR1 is SGHTA and CDR2 is FQGNSA. V shed 5 bases and J 1 base; nucleotides not matched to a gene: 8. The CDR3 region is CASSVGLAGARGTDTQYL. Written as DNA, the CDR3 is TGTGCCAGCAGCGTGGGACTAGCGGGGGCTCGGGGCACAGATACGCAGTATTTA.

This clonotype turned up a few times. The rearrangement links TRBV7-2 to TRBJ1-4; TRBD1 matches 7 bases. V was clipped by 3 bases and J by 5 bases; unmatched bases: 6. Germline lookup yields CDR1 SGHTA and CDR2 FQGNSA. This CDR3 is built from 15 residues. The CDR3 reads CASSLIGGTNEKLFF. The CDR3 bases are TGTGCCAGCAGCTTGATAGGGGGCACAAATGAAAAACTGTTTTTT.

Only a few counts were recorded for this clonotype. V gene TRBV2 combines with J gene TRBJ2-3; 7 nucleotides agree with TRBD1. This CDR3 has 14 amino acids. Germline values: CDR1 SNHLY, CDR2 FYNNEI. The V and J ends lost 5 bases and 2 bases, in that order; junction bases with no gene match: 4. The CDR3 DNA reads as TGTGCCAGCAGTACAGGGGTATACACAGATACGCAGTATTTT. Protein product: CASSTGVYTDTQYF.

This clonotype was detected a few times. The V gene is TRBV4-1, the J gene TRBJ1-1; D possibly corresponds to TRBD1 (5 bases). CDR1 and CDR2 (germline): MGHRA, YSYEKL. With 4 bases removed from V and 7 bases from J, the gap between germline ends came to 16 bases. The CDR3 extends over 14 amino acids. CDR3 sequence (DNA): TGCGCCAGCAGCCCTGGGATGGGGGGGAGTGAAGCTTTCTTT. Translation: CASSPGMGGSEAFF.

This clonotype was counted between two and nine times. The chain joins TRBV27 to TRBJ2-3; no definite D call. The ends were cut back, 3 bases at V and 2 bases at J, with 18 bases in the middle. Per germline, CDR1 MNHEY and CDR2 SMNVEV (reference sequence). The CDR3 length is 17 residues. The DNA for the CDR3 is TGTGCCAGCAGTTTTTGGTCGGACCTCGGACCCACAGATACGCAGTATTTT. Its protein is CASSFWSDLGPTDTQYF.

The V gene is TRBV20-1, the J gene TRBJ1-1; TRBD1 matches at 7 bases. The J segment lost 11 bases and the V segment lost 2 bases, leaving 5 bases of the junction unmatched. Germline V gene lookup returns CDR1 DFQATT and CDR2 SNEGSKA (reference sequence). This CDR3 comprises 11 residues. The CDR3 loop reads CSARQGVVAFF. The CDR3 coding sequence is TGCAGTGCTAGACAGGGGGTGGTCGCTTTCTTT.

The V call is TRBV5-1, the J call TRBJ2-1; D uncertain. Germline lookup yields CDR1 SGHRS and CDR2 YFSETQ. The germline V and J ends were trimmed by 0 bases and 8 bases, with 9 bases remaining between them. The CDR3 loop spans 13 amino acids. DNA of the CDR3: TGCGCCAGCAGCTTGGTTGCGGAACATGAGCAGTTCTTC. The encoded protein is CASSLVAEHEQFF.

This clonotype was recorded a few times. The chain joins TRBV7-9 to TRBJ2-1; D might be TRBD1 (6 bases). The length of the CDR3 is 18 residues. Germline lookup yields CDR1 SEHNR and CDR2 FQNEAQ (reference sequence). Trimming left V 1 base short and J 2 bases short, with 18 bases between. The CDR3 DNA is TGTGCCAGCAGCTTAGAAAGGGGACATCCCACTCCCTACAATGAGCAGTTCTTC. Translated: CASSLERGHPTPYNEQFF.

This clonotype was observed at least ten times. This sequence joins TRBV7-2 and TRBJ2-5; possibly TRBD2 for D (5 bases). V was shortened by 4 bases and J by 2 bases, with 11 bases between the two germline ends. CDR3 size: 14 residues. Germline assignment: CDR1 SGHTA and CDR2 FQGNSA. Written as DNA, the CDR3 is TGTGCCAGCAGCTCTCGGACTGCTCAAGAGACCCAGTACTTC. Its translation is CASSSRTAQETQYF.

This clonotype was picked up a small number of times. The chain has TRBV15 and TRBJ1-4, with a tentative D call TRBD1 (6 bases). Trimming pared 0 bases from V and 7 bases from J, leaving 9 bases between. Germline V gene lookup returns CDR1 LNHNV and CDR2 YYDKDF (reference sequence). There are 14 residues in the CDR3. CDR3: CATSRDQGIEKLFF. Here the CDR3 DNA reads TGTGCCACCAGCAGAGATCAGGGGATTGAAAAACTGTTTTTT.

This clonotype has a handful of counts. The rearrangement links TRBV7-9 to TRBJ1-4; the D is unclear. CDR3 length: 14 amino acids. V was trimmed by 6 bases and J by 0 bases, leaving 8 bases between them. Germline CDR1 SEHNR, CDR2 FQNEAQ (reference sequence). CDR3 nucleotides: TGTGCCAGCAGTGGTGGGGCAACTAATGAAAAACTGTTTTTT. Translating gives CASSGGATNEKLFF.

This clonotype occurred a few times. The CDR3 reads CASSPRSAGSSYEQYF. The CDR3 DNA sequence: TGCGCCAGCAGCCCCCGATCGGCAGGGTCCTCCTACGAGCAGTACTTC. The V gene is TRBV4-1, the J gene TRBJ2-7; a weak D match, TRBD1 (5 bases). CDR1 is MGHRA and CDR2 is YSYEKL in the germline V gene. This CDR3 spans 16 amino acids. The V gene lost 4 bases and the J gene lost 0 bases, with 16 bases spanning the gap.

This clonotype has just a few counts. The gene calls are TRBV7-9 and TRBJ2-3, with D uncertain. The CDR3 sequence is 14 residues long. Germline V gene lookup returns CDR1 SEHNR and CDR2 FQNEAQ (reference sequence). Trimming removed 0 bases from V and 6 bases from J, with 10 bases in between. The CDR3 bases are TGTGCCAGCAGCTTAGCGCTAAAACAGGATACGCAGTATTTT. As protein: CASSLALKQDTQYF.

This clonotype appeared many times. The CDR3 spells CASSLQGMSSPLHF. CDR3 nucleotide sequence: TGTGCCAGCAGCTTGCAGGGGATGAGTTCACCCCTCCACTTT. V usage is TRBV5-4 and J usage is TRBJ1-6; D perhaps matches TRBD1 (6 bases). V lost 1 base to trimming and J lost 9 bases, with 11 bases between them. CDR1 and CDR2 from the germline V gene are SGHNT and YYREEE (reference sequence). There are 14 residues in the CDR3.

This chain joins TRBV28 and TRBJ1-4; D is undetermined. V dropped 6 bases and J dropped 0 bases, with 17 bases sitting between them. Germline CDR1 reads MDHEN; CDR2 reads SYDVKM. The CDR3 sequence is 17 residues long. The chain's CDR3 is CASSLPEDFSTNEKLFF. The CDR3 DNA follows: TGTGCCAGCAGCCTACCCGAAGACTTTTCAACTAATGAAAAACTGTTTTTT. Variable domain in full (rest from reference TRBV28 and TRBJ1-4): DVKVTQSSRYLVKRTGEKVFLECVQDMDHENMFWYRQDPGLGLRLIYFSYDVKMKEKGDIPEGYSVSREKKERFSLILESASTNQTSMYLCASSLPEDFSTNEKLFFGSGTQLSVL.

A word on this clonotype: A much larger clone sits a single nucleotide away, making a read error possible. The chain is built from TRBV12-3 or TRBV12-4 and TRBJ2-3; 8 nucleotides agree with TRBD2. The CDR3 runs to 18 residues. Written as DNA, the CDR3 is TGTGCCTGCAGTTTCTCGCCCGGGACTAGAGGGAGCACAGATACGCAGTATTTT. This translates into CACSFSPGTRGSTDTQYF.

This clonotype occurred many times. The rearrangement uses TRBV4-2 and TRBJ2-4, with 9 nucleotides matching TRBD1. The germline V gene has CDR1 LGHNA and CDR2 YNFKEQ. This CDR3 is 17 amino acids long. Trimming at V came to 0 bases and at J to 0 bases, leaving 3 bases not matched to a gene. CDR3 amino acids: CASSQDPGQGAKNIQYF. CDR3 nucleotides: TGTGCCAGCAGCCAAGATCCGGGACAGGGAGCCAAAAACATTCAGTACTTC.

The rearrangement joins TRBV27 to TRBJ2-1; TRBD1 aligns across 11 bases. CDR1 MNHEY and CDR2 SMNVEV come from the germline V gene (reference sequence). The CDR3 sequence is 12 residues long. Losses at the gene ends were 6 bases for V and 9 bases for J; bases not matched to a gene: 1. The DNA of the CDR3 is TGTGCCAGCAGGGACAGGGGGCTTGAGCAGTTCTTC. Protein product: CASRDRGLEQFF.

This clonotype was counted only a few times. The chain carries TRBV7-2 and TRBJ2-3; D gene unclear. Looked up from germline, CDR1 is SGHTA and CDR2 is FQGNSA. V lost 1 base and J lost 0, with 11 bases in between. The length of the CDR3 is 16 residues. Here the CDR3 reads CASSLDVATSTDTQYF. Here the CDR3 DNA reads TGTGCCAGCAGCTTAGACGTAGCCACTAGCACAGATACGCAGTATTTT.